The rows below give T cell receptor beta chains drawn from one sample of a study of cytomegalovirus exposure and HLA in healthy donors. Method: immunoSEQ multiplex PCR; TCRdb's copy keeps in-frame clones and lacks some. Its table lists about 90,000 clones. Sequencing input: PBMCs. The receptor source for this set is a woman between 25 and 40 years old in good health and CMV-seronegative. The CDR3 runs from the conserved cysteine through the conserved F or W. Each record gives: V gene, J gene, D gene, CDR3 DNA, CDR3 protein. A D gene is named only where the DNA matches it firmly.

TRBV14	TRBJ2-2	NA	TGTGCCAGCAGCCAAGGACAGCCCGGGGAGCTGTTTTTT	CASSQGQPGELFF
TRBV28	TRBJ2-2	NA	TGTGCCAGCAGTTTACTGGGGACTTCCAGTTACACCGGGGAGCTGTTTTTT	CASSLLGTSSYTGELFF
TRBV15	TRBJ1-5	NA	TGTGCCACCAGCAGAGGAGTAGGGGCTGGGAGCAATCAGCCCCAGCATTTT	CATSRGVGAGSNQPQHF
TRBV5-1	TRBJ2-5	NA	TGCGCCAGCAGCTTGACCCCCCAGGAGACCCAGTACTTC	CASSLTPQETQYF
TRBV9	TRBJ1-1	NA	TGTGCCAGCAGCCCCCGGGGGGGGCGAGACACTGAAGCTTTCTTT	CASSPRGGRDTEAFF
TRBV4-2	TRBJ1-6	TRBD1	TGTGCCAGCAGCCAAGACCCGGACAGGGGGCTCGCTTCTTATAATTCACCCCTCCACTTT	CASSQDPDRGLASYNSPLHF
TRBV18	TRBJ1-1	NA	TGTGCCAGCTCACCGGCGGGAGACCTCATGAACACTGAAGCTTTCTTT	CASSPAGDLMNTEAFF
TRBV30	TRBJ1-6	NA	TGTGCCTGGAGTGTACGTACAAGGACAGTCGGCATCACCCTCCACTTT	CAWSVRTRTVGITLHF
TRBV29-1	TRBJ1-1	NA	TGCAGCGTTGAAGATGGGGGGTTCCCTGAAGCTTTCTTT	CSVEDGGFPEAFF
TRBV30	TRBJ2-6	NA	TGTGCCTGTAGCGCCTCTGGGGCCAACGTCCTGACTTTC	CACSASGANVLTF
TRBV9	TRBJ1-1	TRBD1	TGTGCCAGCAGCGCGGGACAGGGGGAGACTAGAGCTTTCTTT	CASSAGQGETRAFF
TRBV27	TRBJ1-2	TRBD1	TGTGCCAGCAGTTTGGGGCCCGGGACAGGTGAAAACTATGGCTACACCTTC	CASSLGPGTGENYGYTF
TRBV6-1	TRBJ2-5	TRBD2	TGTGCCAGCAGTGAGTTCAAGGTAGCGGGATTGGGAGAGACCCAGTACTTC	CASSEFKVAGLGETQYF
TRBV9	TRBJ2-1	TRBD2	TGTGCCAGCAGCGTGGGGGGGACCTACAATGAGCAGTTCTTC	CASSVGGTYNEQFF
TRBV27	TRBJ1-5	TRBD1	TGTGCCAGCGGGGACAGAAATCAGCCCCAGCATTTT	CASGDRNQPQHF
TRBV28	TRBJ1-4	NA	TGTGCCAGCAGTTTGGGACGGGAGGGAACTAATGAAAAACTGTTTTTT	CASSLGREGTNEKLFF
TRBV5-4	TRBJ1-1	NA	TGTGCCAGCAGCCCAACACTTAGGGGGAAGGGGACTGAAGCTTTCTTT	CASSPTLRGKGTEAFF